This passage covers 32 T cell receptor beta chains from one sample sequenced in a study of PD-1 blockade in classical Hodgkin lymphoma (dated by TCRdb to between 2020 and 2021). Read against the paper, the sample's time point label means: cycle 4 day 1 (C4D1), after less than seven weeks of nivolumab. Relapse after autologous stem cell transplantation had occurred in all trial patients, and cohorts A, B and C were distinguished by prior brentuximab vedotin exposure. Magnetic negative selection with a Miltenyi CD4+ T cell isolation kit was used to purify CD4+ T cells from thawed PBMCs. The library was generated by the immunoSEQ multiplex PCR assay. Held by TCRdb, this immuneACCESS table contains in-frame sequences only and omits some clones. Under half of the omission traces to an unresolved V gene where checked; the cause of the rest is unknown. The sample records 10,000 to 13,000 clones, roughly four fifths of which are singletons. The top ten clones comprise 3% to 3.5% of the sample.

Sequences were derived from CD4+ T cells from blood, sampled before the fourth cycle of nivolumab. These receptors were taken from a human donor with classical Hodgkin lymphoma.

The chain carries TRBV18 and TRBJ1-1; a possible D gene is TRBD1 (6 bases). V was clipped by 1 base and J by 2 bases, with 8 bases between them. CDR1 and CDR2 from the germline V gene are KGHSH and LQKENI. The CDR3 has 14 amino acids. In DNA form, the CDR3 reads TGTGCCAGCTCACCACAACAGGGAAACACTGAAGCTTTCTTT. Residues: CASSPQQGNTEAFF. The full variable domain, completed using reference TRBV18 and TRBJ1-1, is NAGVMQNPRHLVRRRGQEARLRCSPMKGHSHVYWYRQLPEEGLKFMVYLQKENIIDESGMPKERFSAEFPKEGPSILRIQQVVRGDSAAYFCASSPQQGNTEAFFGQGTRLTVV.

The chain recombines TRBV6-1 with TRBJ2-1, with TRBD2 matching over 7 bases. Germline CDR1 is MNHNS and CDR2 is SASEGT. Unmatched junction bases numbered 3, after V lost 1 base and J lost 9 bases. The CDR3 consists of 13 residues. The CDR3 DNA is TGTGCCAGCAGTGAAGGGGGAGGGTTTGAGCAGTTCTTC. This codes for CASSEGGGFEQFF.

Notes on this clone: The sample has other DNA sequences that encode this CDR3 too. The rearrangement links TRBV29-1 to TRBJ2-3; D call uncertain. V shed 6 bases and J shed 2 bases, with 3 bases lying between them. CDR1 is SQVTM, CDR2 ANQGSEA, per germline. This CDR3 is 10 amino acids long. The CDR3 region has the DNA TGCAGCGTGGACACAGATACGCAGTATTTT. This gives the protein CSVDTDTQYF.

The rearrangement uses TRBV13 and TRBJ2-2, with no clear D. There are 17 residues in the CDR3. Germline CDR1 reads PRHDT; CDR2 reads FYEKMQ (reference sequence). Deletions cut 1 base from V and 0 bases from J, with 12 bases between. This CDR3 reads CASSLEHLFANTGELFF. The CDR3 DNA is TGTGCCAGCAGCTTAGAACACTTGTTTGCGAACACCGGGGAGCTGTTTTTT.

The CDR3 here is CASSLGTGLGEPQHF. DNA for the CDR3: TGTGCCAGCAGCCTCGGGACAGGGTTAGGAGAGCCCCAGCATTTT. The chain is built from TRBV7-8 and TRBJ1-5, with TRBD1 matching 9 bases. The junction had 10 bases not matched to a gene; V was cut back by 5 bases and J by 8 bases. The CDR3 is 15 residues long. In germline, CDR1 is SGHVS, CDR2 FQNEAQ.

This clone has a single count. The CDR3: CASSLFTGTNTGELFF. The CDR3 DNA reads as TGCGCCAGCAGCTTGTTCACAGGGACGAACACCGGGGAGCTGTTTTTT. The J gene is TRBJ2-2, the V gene TRBV5-1; tentatively, D is TRBD1 (6 bases). From germline, CDR1 is SGHRS and CDR2 YFSETQ. The V and J ends lost 1 base and 0 bases respectively, with 10 bases between them. The CDR3 spans 16 residues.

In its sample, this clone was seen a few times. The V gene is TRBV18, the J gene TRBJ1-1; D uncertain. The CDR3 is 13 residues long. Trimming left V 2 bases short and J 1 base short, with 5 bases between. The germline gives CDR1 KGHSH, CDR2 LQKENI. The CDR3, as DNA: TGTGCCAGCTCACCAAACGGGAACACTGAAGCTTTCTTT. Its protein product is CASSPNGNTEAFF.

The V gene is TRBV19, the J gene TRBJ1-2; no definite D call. The CDR3 is 16 amino acids. Per germline, CDR1 LNHDA and CDR2 SQIVND (reference sequence). V was pared by 0 bases and J by 8 bases, with 19 bases between. The CDR3 loop reads CASSIDRSSPQPGYTF. The CDR3 region has the DNA TGTGCCAGTAGTATAGATCGTTCGTCTCCTCAGCCGGGCTACACCTTC.

For the CDR3, the DNA is TGCAGCGTCGCCGCTAGCGGGGCCCTCTACGAGCAGTACTTC. It codes for CSVAASGALYEQYF. The chain recombines TRBV29-1 with TRBJ2-7; 9 bases match TRBD2. V shed 6 bases, J shed 3 bases, and the junction held 9 bases outside the gene matches. The germline CDR1 and CDR2 sequences are SQVTM and ANQGSEA. This CDR3 comprises 14 residues.

The gene calls are TRBV11-2 and TRBJ1-3; D is uncertain. V was shortened by 4 bases and J by 4 bases, with 2 bases between the two germline ends. This CDR3 has 11 amino acids. CDR1 and CDR2 (germline): SGHAT, FQNNGV. The CDR3 DNA sequence: TGTGCCAGCAGCTCAGGAAACACCATATATTTT. As protein: CASSSGNTIYF.

V and J are TRBV7-2 and TRBJ2-7, with D maybe TRBD2 (6 bases). CDR1 and CDR2 from the germline V gene are SGHTA and FQGNSA. The length of the CDR3 is 13 residues. The V end was cut by 4 bases, the J end by 7 bases, with 14 bases between. The CDR3: CASSSRGTREQYF. CDR3 nucleotides: TGTGCCAGCAGCTCACGGGGGACGCGGGAGCAGTACTTC. The full variable domain, completed using reference TRBV7-2 and TRBJ2-7, is GAGVSQSPSNKVTEKGKDVELRCDPISGHTALYWYRQSLGQGLEFLIYFQGNSAPDKSGLPSDRFSAERTGGSVSTLTIQRTQQEDSAVYLCASSSRGTREQYFGPGTRLTVT.

The chain combines TRBV5-6 with TRBJ1-5; the match to TRBD1 covers 10 bases. Germline assignment: CDR1 SGHDT and CDR2 YYEEEE. The CDR3 contains 14 residues. V lost 2 bases, J lost 5 bases, and 1 base stayed unmatched. The DNA of the CDR3 is TGTGCCAGCAGCTTTGGACAGGGGGATCAGCCCCAGCATTTT. It yields the protein CASSFGQGDQPQHF. The entire variable domain, with the rest obtained from reference TRBV5-6 and TRBJ1-5, is as follows: DAGVTQSPTHLIKTRGQQVTLRCSPKSGHDTVSWYQQALGQGPQFIFQYYEEEERQRGNFPDRFSGHQFPNYSSELNVNALLLGDSALYLCASSFGQGDQPQHFGDGTRLSIL.

The chain employs TRBV28 and TRBJ2-7; 7 bases line up with TRBD2. V was clipped by 1 base and J by 1 base; unmatched bases: 7. Germline V CDR1 and CDR2: MDHEN, SYDVKM. The CDR3 runs to 16 residues. The CDR3 DNA sequence: TGTGCCAGCAGTTTATTGGGGGGGATAAGTTCCTACGAGCAGTACTTC. It encodes CASSLLGGISSYEQYF.

CDR3 nucleotides: TGTGCCACCAGCAGAGATTCGGACATCTATGGCTACACCTTC. As protein: CATSRDSDIYGYTF. The V and J genes are TRBV15 and TRBJ1-2, with D perhaps matching TRBD1 (5 bases). The CDR3 runs 14 residues. Trimming shortened V by 0 bases and J by 4 bases, and 9 bases separated the two germline ends. CDR1 and CDR2 (germline): LNHNV, YYDKDF (reference sequence).

A few counts support this clone. The gene calls are TRBV29-1 and TRBJ1-5, with a tentative D call TRBD1 (5 bases). From germline, CDR1 is SQVTM and CDR2 ANQGSEA. This CDR3 has 13 amino acids. The CDR3 sequence is CLRGREGNQPQHF. CDR3 in DNA: TGCCTGCGGGGCAGGGAGGGCAATCAGCCCCAGCATTTT.

This rearrangement joins TRBV28 to TRBJ1-4; D gene ambiguous. The CDR3 sequence is 17 residues long. The V end lost 5 bases, the J end lost 3 bases, and 19 bases lay between the germline ends. Germline V CDR1 and CDR2: MDHEN, SYDVKM. The CDR3 bases are TGTGCCAGCAGTCCGACTGGGCCCCTTGGGGCTAATGAAAAACTGTTTTTT. Translated, it gives CASSPTGPLGANEKLFF. Supplemented by reference TRBV28 and TRBJ1-4, the full variable domain reads DVKVTQSSRYLVKRTGEKVFLECVQDMDHENMFWYRQDPGLGLRLIYFSYDVKMKEKGDIPEGYSVSREKKERFSLILESASTNQTSMYLCASSPTGPLGANEKLFFGSGTQLSVL.

V is TRBV5-1 and J is TRBJ1-4; 11 bases fit TRBD1. With 0 bases clipped from V and 8 bases from J, the junction kept 9 bases outside the gene matches. This CDR3 comprises 17 residues. Germline CDR1 SGHRS, CDR2 YFSETQ. DNA of the CDR3: TGCGCCAGCAGCTTGGAGGTAGGACAGGGGGCAAGAGAAAAACTGTTTTTT. The encoded protein is CASSLEVGQGAREKLFF.

As to this clone: One end of the junction varies from germline; a read error may be responsible. The CDR3 sequence is CVSSTGRATYEQYF. DNA of the CDR3: TGTGTCAGCAGCACTGGACGGGCAACCTACGAGCAGTACTTC. J is TRBJ2-7 and V is TRBV13, with no clear D. The CDR3 has 14 amino acids. CDR1 is PRHDT, CDR2 FYEKMQ, per germline (reference sequence).

The chain recombines TRBV6-1 with TRBJ2-7; D tentatively reads TRBD1 or TRBD2 (5 bases each). CDR1 and CDR2 (germline): MNHNS, SASEGT. The CDR3 consists of 15 residues. Trimming shortened V by 3 bases and J by 7 bases, and 19 bases separated the two germline ends. In DNA, the CDR3 is TGTGCCAGCAGTGACCCCCGGGCCCGGGGCCGAGAGCAGTACTTC. This sequence encodes CASSDPRARGREQYF.

The chain carries TRBV7-8 and TRBJ2-5; D perhaps matches TRBD2 (6 bases). This CDR3 spans 13 amino acids. V lost 5 bases, J lost 2 bases, and 9 bases lay in between. CDR1 SGHVS and CDR2 FQNEAQ come from the germline V gene. CDR3 nucleotides: TGTGCCAGCAGCCGGGACTCTCAAGAGACCCAGTACTTC. It codes for CASSRDSQETQYF.

The chain recombines TRBV4-1 with TRBJ2-1, with TRBD2 matching over 13 bases. V gave up 4 bases and J gave up 7 bases; unmatched junction bases: 7. There are 16 residues in the CDR3. Germline CDR1 reads MGHRA; CDR2 reads YSYEKL. The DNA for the CDR3 is TGCGCCAGCAGCCGCACTAGCGGGAGGGCCTCAAATGAGCAGTTCTTC. Amino acid sequence: CASSRTSGRASNEQFF.

The V gene is TRBV6-1, the J gene TRBJ1-4, with D perhaps TRBD1 (5 bases). V gave up 4 bases and J gave up 7 bases, with 19 bases separating them. Per the germline V gene, CDR1 is MNHNS and CDR2 is SASEGT. The CDR3 runs 16 residues. The CDR3 here is CASSATGTPAPEKLFF. Here the CDR3 DNA reads TGTGCCAGCAGTGCTACTGGGACCCCCGCCCCTGAAAAACTGTTTTTT.

The chain employs TRBV6-6 and TRBJ1-1; 11 nucleotides agree with TRBD1. The length of the CDR3 is 16 residues. Trimming at V came to 1 base and at J to 3 bases, leaving 4 bases not matched to a gene. The germline gives CDR1 MNHNY, CDR2 SVGAGI (reference sequence). CDR3 region: CASSYYQGQGDTEAFF. The DNA of the CDR3 is TGTGCCAGCAGTTACTATCAGGGACAGGGGGACACTGAAGCTTTCTTT.

This clone has more than one count but fewer than ten. The chain has TRBV28 and TRBJ1-4; 7 bases fit TRBD1. CDR1 and CDR2 (germline): MDHEN, SYDVKM. This CDR3 has 17 amino acids. The V and J ends lost 7 bases and 0 bases, in that order; junction bases with no gene match: 11. CDR3 sequence reads: CASTRGRQGPTNEKLFF. The CDR3 nucleotides read TGTGCCAGCACCCGTGGGAGACAGGGCCCAACTAATGAAAAACTGTTTTTT.

The chain recombines TRBV11-2 with TRBJ2-5; 9 nucleotides match TRBD2. V was clipped by 1 base and J by 5 bases; unmatched bases: 8. Germline CDR1 SGHAT, CDR2 FQNNGV. The CDR3 totals 16 residues. CDR3: CASSLGVAGVWETQYF. The CDR3 DNA follows: TGTGCCAGCAGCTTAGGGGTAGCGGGAGTTTGGGAGACCCAGTACTTC.

The J gene is TRBJ2-1, the V gene TRBV5-3; 7 nucleotides line up with TRBD2. TRBV5-3 is reported as an ORF; its role is uncertain. Trimming removed 2 bases from V and 7 bases from J; junction bases left unmatched: 18. CDR3 length equals 18 residues. CDR3 DNA: TGTGCCAGAAGCTTTAATCCGGTCGGGGGAGGGCCAAGGAATGAGCAGTTCTTC. Its translation: CARSFNPVGGGPRNEQFF.

In this sample, this clone turned up a few times. The CDR3 sequence: CASSLSSGGRETQYF. The DNA for the CDR3 is TGTGCCAGCAGCTTATCGTCAGGGGGCCGAGAGACCCAGTACTTC. This chain uses TRBV7-2 with TRBJ2-5; 8 bases are a match to TRBD1. This CDR3 region has 15 residues. Germline lookup yields CDR1 SGHTA and CDR2 FQGNSA. V shed 2 bases, J shed 4 bases, and the junction held 6 bases outside the gene matches.

DNA of the CDR3: TGTGCCAGCAGCCCCACCGGGGTTTCCTACGAGCAGTACTTC. It is translated as CASSPTGVSYEQYF. V gene TRBV5-4 combines with J gene TRBJ2-7; possible D gene TRBD2, 5 bases. V lost 4 bases to trimming and J lost 1 base, with 12 bases between them. The CDR3 extends over 14 amino acids. The germline gives CDR1 SGHNT, CDR2 YYREEE (reference sequence).

This clone was detected only a few times. The genes are TRBV29-1 and TRBJ2-4, with a possible D match to TRBD2 (6 bases). Germline V gene sequence: CDR1 SQVTM, CDR2 ANQGSEA. This CDR3 is 11 amino acids long. Trimming took off 7 bases at V and 6 bases at J, with 10 bases between the two ends. The CDR3 spells CSGRVVNIQYF. The CDR3 DNA reads as TGCAGCGGGAGGGTTGTAAACATTCAGTACTTC.

The rearrangement uses TRBV5-6 and TRBJ1-2; no reliable D call. CDR3 length: 13 residues. The germline V and J ends were trimmed by 6 bases and 4 bases, with 13 bases remaining between them. CDR1 SGHDT and CDR2 YYEEEE come from the germline V gene. The CDR3, as DNA: TGTGCCAGCACACTCCGCTATGGCTATGGCTACACCTTC. This encodes CASTLRYGYGYTF.

The chain joins TRBV11-3 to TRBJ2-1; D remains unclear. Germline loops: CDR1 SGHNT, CDR2 YENEEA. This CDR3 comprises 14 residues. V was pared by 5 bases and J by 4 bases, with 12 bases between. The CDR3 coding sequence is TGTGCCAGCAGCCCATCGAGTACGTACAATGAGCAGTTCTTC. Translating gives CASSPSSTYNEQFF.

The chain has TRBV5-6 and TRBJ1-3; 10 nucleotides agree with TRBD1. V gave up 4 bases and J gave up 8 bases; unmatched junction bases: 6. Germline lookup yields CDR1 SGHDT and CDR2 YYEEEE. There are 14 residues in the CDR3. This CDR3 is CASSNDRGLDTIYF. CDR3 sequence (DNA): TGTGCCAGCAGCAACGACAGGGGGCTCGACACCATATATTTT.